This T cell receptor beta chain was documented in a study of T cell responses to AZD1222 COVID-19 vaccine. This clone showed up just once. Its specificity is not known. The CDR3 runs 15 residues. Germline CDR1 reads SNHLY; CDR2 reads FYNNEI. V was clipped by 1 base and J by 2 bases, with 10 bases between them. Produced via immunoSEQ multiplex PCR; TCRdb's table is partial and in-frame only. The repertoire consists of some 140,000 clones, with 80% to 95% occurring once and the leading ten covering about 3%. Study results and limitations: There were mostly white British donors and more females than males, and clonal diversity was possibly underestimated. Repertoire collection took place solely once the T cell response had peaked. Targets within unmutated variant regions were reportedly found for nearly half of spike-specific TCRs.

This TCR was recovered from an adult in good health. This chain links TRBV2 with TRBJ2-3; D unresolved. The starting material was peripheral blood, obtained on day 0 of AZD1222 vaccination. CDR3: CASSEGREFTDTQYF. The CDR3, as DNA: TGTGCCAGCAGTGAAGGGCGCGAATTCACAGATACGCAGTATTTT.